The rows below give T cell receptor beta chains drawn from one sample of a study of PD-1 blockade in classical Hodgkin lymphoma. Here immunoSEQ multiplex PCR was the method, and the copy in TCRdb shows in-frame clones only, minus some. The sample has about 32,000 clones; around 89% are singletons. The material sequenced was CD4+ T cells from blood. These TCRs come from a human donor with classical Hodgkin lymphoma. Each CDR3 is given with its conserved first and last residue. D genes are given only for firm matches. The size entry is marked missing in some rows and otherwise reads once, few, many or a size class.

j_call	clone_size	v_call	d_call	cdr3_aa	cdr3_nt
TRBJ2-2	-	TRBV18	-	CASSPGQNTGELFF	TGTGCCAGCTCACCGGGACAGAACACCGGGGAGCTGTTTTTT
TRBJ2-7	-	TRBV5-4	-	CASSLDGFYEQYF	TGTGCCAGCAGCTTGGATGGCTTCTACGAGCAGTACTTC
TRBJ1-1	-	TRBV5-1	TRBD1	CASSPQVGQANTEAFF	TGCGCCAGCAGCCCCCAAGTCGGACAGGCGAACACTGAAGCTTTCTTT
TRBJ2-1	once	TRBV11-2	-	CASSLGGASAGEQFF	TGTGCCAGCAGCCTCGGGGGTGCTAGCGCAGGTGAGCAGTTCTTC
TRBJ2-1	-	TRBV9	-	CASSVGGTYNEQFF	TGTGCCAGCAGCGTAGGCGGGACTTACAATGAGCAGTTCTTC
TRBJ1-1	-	TRBV11-3	-	CASSLIGGTEAFF	TGTGCCAGCAGCTTGATAGGGGGCACTGAAGCTTTCTTT
TRBJ1-1	-	TRBV5-6	-	CASRRQMNTEAFF	TGTGCCAGCAGAAGACAGATGAACACTGAAGCTTTCTTT
TRBJ2-7	-	TRBV11-2	TRBD2	CASSTSSGRALEQYF	TGTGCCAGCAGCACTTCTAGCGGGAGGGCCCTCGAGCAGTACTTC
TRBJ2-5	-	TRBV5-6	TRBD1	CASSLRRQGDQETQYF	TGTGCCAGCAGCCTTCGGCGACAGGGGGATCAAGAGACCCAGTACTTC
TRBJ1-1	-	TRBV18	-	CASSPRLEAENTEAFF	TGTGCCAGCTCACCCCGTCTGGAGGCCGAGAACACTGAAGCTTTCTTT
TRBJ1-3	-	TRBV19	-	CASTRTGLGNTIYF	TGTGCCAGCACAAGAACAGGGCTTGGAAACACCATATATTTT
TRBJ2-3	-	TRBV19	-	CASSPRGRITDTQYF	TGTGCCAGTAGTCCGCGGGGGCGGATCACAGATACGCAGTATTTT
TRBJ2-7	-	TRBV20-1	-	CSASEGREQYF	TGCAGTGCTAGCGAGGGGCGCGAGCAGTACTTC